Listed below are T cell receptor beta chains from one sample, sequenced in a study of identical twins. Each CDR3 protein is one row after TCRdb ran MiXCR on the 5' RACE reads. Altogether around 290,000 distinct CDR3 sequences are present, just under 9.5% being singletons, with the ten largest covering about 7.1%. The same sample was also used in a study of yellow fever vaccine responses in identical twins.

The sequencing sample was made of CD8+ T cells sorted from blood. The receptors were sampled from a young woman in good health. The CDR3 runs from the conserved cysteine through the conserved F or W. D genes are given only for firm matches. Only part of the rows carry a size: once, few, many, or a class if the clone is expanded.

size,J,D,V,CDR3,DNA
few,TRBJ2-7,.,TRBV5-1,CASSSGDSYYEQYF,TGCGCCAGCAGCTCGGGGGACAGTTACTACGAGCAGTACTTC
many,TRBJ1-5,TRBD1,TRBV28,CASSLPGQGNQPQHF,TGTGCCAGCAGTCTCCCGGGACAGGGGAATCAGCCCCAGCATTTT
few,TRBJ2-1,.,TRBV4-2,CASSQRGTSNEQFF,TGTGCCAGCAGCCAGAGGGGCACTAGCAATGAGCAGTTCTTC
many,TRBJ1-3,.,TRBV19,CASSRRSSGNTIYF,TGTGCCAGTAGTCGCCGATCCTCTGGAAACACCATATATTTT
.,TRBJ2-3,.,TRBV7-6,CASSRPVGGADATDTQYF,TGTGCCAGCAGCCGCCCGGTGGGGGGAGCGGATGCCACAGATACGCAGTATTTT
.,TRBJ2-3,.,TRBV2,CASTLIPGTDTQYF,TGTGCCAGCACCCTTATCCCGGGCACAGATACGCAGTATTTT
many,TRBJ1-1,.,TRBV4-3,CASSQESGQSMNTEAFF,TGCGCCAGCAGCCAAGAATCTGGACAGTCTATGAACACTGAAGCTTTCTTT
few,TRBJ2-3,.,TRBV2,CASSDGEFGTDTQYF,TGTGCCAGCAGTGACGGGGAGTTCGGCACAGATACGCAGTATTTT
many,TRBJ2-1,.,TRBV29-1,CSDLTSEETYNEQFF,TGCAGCGATCTTACTAGTGAGGAGACCTACAATGAGCAGTTCTTC
.,TRBJ2-2,TRBD2,TRBV2,CASSGAGGENTGELFF,TGTGCCAGCAGTGGTGCGGGGGGCGAGAACACCGGGGAGCTGTTTTTT
.,TRBJ2-3,TRBD2,TRBV11-2,CASSLTRGSGTTDTQYF,TGTGCCAGCAGCTTAACTCGGGGTAGCGGGACCACAGATACGCAGTATTTT
many,TRBJ2-3,.,TRBV29-1,CSVATEDFPSDTQYF,TGCAGCGTAGCTACTGAGGATTTTCCATCGGATACGCAGTATTTT
few,TRBJ2-7,TRBD1,TRBV2,CASRGQGVSSYEQYF,TGTGCCAGCAGGGGACAGGGGGTAAGCTCCTACGAGCAGTACTTC
.,TRBJ2-7,.,TRBV7-6,CASSLIRGDEQYF,TGTGCCAGCAGCTTAATTAGGGGGGATGAGCAGTACTTC
.,TRBJ2-2,.,TRBV7-2,CASSLGHKGSRTGELFF,TGTGCCAGCAGCTTAGGGCATAAGGGGTCTCGGACCGGGGAGCTGTTTTTT
.,TRBJ2-1,TRBD2,TRBV12-3/TRBV12-4,CAISGLAGGKSSYNEQFF,TGTGCCATCAGTGGACTAGCGGGGGGCAAGAGCTCCTACAATGAGCAGTTCTTC
.,TRBJ1-2,TRBD1,TRBV27,CASSWDSTYGYTF,TGTGCCAGCAGTTGGGACAGCACCTATGGCTACACCTTC
.,TRBJ1-3,.,TRBV20-1,CSAFLEPGNTIYF,TGCAGTGCTTTTCTTGAGCCTGGAAACACCATATATTTT